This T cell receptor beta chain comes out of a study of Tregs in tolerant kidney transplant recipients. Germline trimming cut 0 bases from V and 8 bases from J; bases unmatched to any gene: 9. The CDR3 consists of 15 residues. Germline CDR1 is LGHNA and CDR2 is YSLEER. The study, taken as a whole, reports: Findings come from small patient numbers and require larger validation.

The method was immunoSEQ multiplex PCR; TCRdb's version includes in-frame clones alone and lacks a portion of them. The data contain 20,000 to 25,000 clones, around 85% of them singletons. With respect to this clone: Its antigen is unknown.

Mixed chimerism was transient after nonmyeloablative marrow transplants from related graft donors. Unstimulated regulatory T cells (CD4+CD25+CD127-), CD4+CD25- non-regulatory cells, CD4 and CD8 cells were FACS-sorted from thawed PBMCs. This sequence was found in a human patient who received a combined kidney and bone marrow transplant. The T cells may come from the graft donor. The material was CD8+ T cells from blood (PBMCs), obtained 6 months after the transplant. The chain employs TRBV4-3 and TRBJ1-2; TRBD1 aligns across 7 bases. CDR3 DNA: TGCGCCAGCAGCCAAGAAGTGACAGGGTCAAAAGGCTACACCTTC. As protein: CASSQEVTGSKGYTF.